One sample yielded the 25 T cell receptor beta chains listed below, sequenced in a study of cytomegalovirus exposure and HLA in healthy donors. The PCR had 60 Vbeta and 13 Jbeta primers. Generated by immunoSEQ multiplex PCR, the TCRdb table keeps only in-frame clones and is missing some. The sample contains around 110,000 clones, approximately 71% of which appear only once. Sequenced input: PBMCs. The receptors stem from a man aged 35-49 years in good health and CMV-seronegative.

The chain combines TRBV9 with TRBJ1-1; D unresolved. The CDR3 extends over 15 amino acids. V lost 4 bases and J lost 5, with 18 bases in between. The germline gives CDR1 SGDLS, CDR2 YYNGEE. CDR3 protein: CASSPRVGGGTEAFF. Written as DNA, the CDR3 is TGTGCCAGCAGCCCAAGGGTGGGAGGTGGTACTGAAGCTTTCTTT.

The chain is built from TRBV11-1 and TRBJ1-4; D is unresolved. There are 13 residues in the CDR3. The V end was cut by 6 bases, the J end by 8 bases, with 13 bases between. CDR1 is SGHAT, CDR2 FQDESV, per germline (reference sequence). The CDR3 DNA reads TGTGCCAGCAGACTTACGGCGGGAGAAAAACTGTTTTTT. This gives the protein CASRLTAGEKLFF. Based on the CDR3 plus reference TRBV11-1 and TRBJ1-4, the full variable domain is EAEVAQSPRYKITEKSQAVAFWCDPISGHATLYWYRQILGQGPELLVQFQDESVVDDSQLPKDRFSAERLKGVDSTLKIQPAELGDSAMYLCASRLTAGEKLFFGSGTQLSVL.

J is TRBJ2-1 and V is TRBV4-1; 8 bases agree with TRBD2. In germline, CDR1 is MGHRA, CDR2 YSYEKL. The CDR3 length is 14 residues. With 0 bases clipped from V and 8 bases from J, the junction kept 3 bases outside the gene matches. The CDR3 loop is CASSQELAVDEQFF. As DNA, the CDR3 is TGCGCCAGCAGCCAAGAACTAGCGGTCGATGAGCAGTTCTTC.

This chain uses TRBV5-4 with TRBJ2-3; TRBD2 aligns across 9 bases. The CDR3 spans 16 residues. Germline values: CDR1 SGHNT, CDR2 YYREEE (reference sequence). J was trimmed by 3 bases and V by 3 bases; bases with no gene match: 8. In nucleotides, the CDR3 is TGTGCCAGCAGCTCCGGTCTAGCGGGACAGACAGATACGCAGTATTTT. This encodes CASSSGLAGQTDTQYF.

This sequence joins TRBV7-6 and TRBJ2-3; TRBD2 might be the D (7 bases). V lost 1 base, J lost 3 bases, and 14 bases lay in between. This CDR3 contains 16 residues. Germline CDR1 SGHVS, CDR2 FNYEAQ. CDR3 coding DNA: TGTGCCAGCAGCTTAGTGAGGGGGAGGGAGACAGATACGCAGTATTTT. Translating gives CASSLVRGRETDTQYF.

V usage is TRBV4-1 and J usage is TRBJ2-3, with TRBD2 matching 15 bases. Germline loops: CDR1 MGHRA, CDR2 YSYEKL. V dropped 6 bases and J dropped 3; count of bases not matched to a gene: 7. The CDR3 runs 17 residues. The DNA of the CDR3 is TGCGCCAGCAGTGAAGGACTAGCGGGGGGGCCGACAGATACGCAGTATTTT. Translating gives CASSEGLAGGPTDTQYF.

V usage is TRBV15 and J usage is TRBJ2-1; D uncertain. This CDR3 has 13 residues. The V gene lost 1 base and the J gene lost 8 bases, with 9 bases spanning the gap. CDR1 is LNHNV, CDR2 YYDKDF, per germline (reference sequence). The CDR3 DNA reads as TGTGCCACCAGCAGAGCTAGATGGGATGAGCAGTTCTTC. As protein: CATSRARWDEQFF.

Only a few counts were recorded for this clone. The CDR3 is CASSGQGNGNQPQHF. The CDR3 nucleotides are TGTGCCAGCAGTGGACAGGGAAACGGCAATCAGCCCCAGCATTTT. The chain employs TRBV2 and TRBJ1-5, with TRBD1 matching 7 bases. Looked up from germline, CDR1 is SNHLY and CDR2 is FYNNEI. CDR3 length: 15 residues. The trim removed 4 bases at V and 2 bases at J, leaving 5 bases unmatched.

This chain uses TRBV19 with TRBJ1-1, with D possibly TRBD1 on 5 matching bases. The germline V and J ends were trimmed by 4 bases and 9 bases, with 21 bases remaining between them. The CDR3 has 15 amino acids. Germline CDR1 is LNHDA and CDR2 is SQIVND (reference sequence). CDR3 protein: CASSTRSGGRLQAFF. CDR3 nucleotide sequence: TGTGCCAGTAGTACGAGGTCGGGGGGAAGGCTTCAAGCTTTCTTT.

There are a few counts of this clone. V usage is TRBV14 and J usage is TRBJ1-1; D remains ambiguous. Trimming shortened V by 4 bases and J by 4 bases, and 13 bases separated the two germline ends. CDR3 length: 14 amino acids. Germline assignment: CDR1 SGHDN and CDR2 FVKESK. The CDR3 protein is CASSPRNGGTEAFF. CDR3 nucleotide sequence: TGTGCCAGCAGCCCGCGGAACGGAGGCACTGAAGCTTTCTTT. Complete variable domain (other parts from reference TRBV14 and TRBJ1-1): EAGVTQFPSHSVIEKGQTVTLRCDPISGHDNLYWYRRVMGKEIKFLLHFVKESKQDESGMPNNRFLAERTGGTYSTLKVQPAELEDSGVYFCASSPRNGGTEAFFGQGTRLTVV.

This clone appeared a single time. This chain links TRBV27 with TRBJ2-1; tentative D call: TRBD2 (6 bases). Germline V gene data show CDR1 as MNHEY and CDR2 as SMNVEV (reference sequence). V was shortened by 7 bases and J by 5 bases, with 15 bases between the two germline ends. This CDR3 comprises 14 residues. The CDR3 nucleotides are TGTGCCAGCAATGCCCACGGGAGAAACAATGAGCAGTTCTTC. Encoded protein: CASNAHGRNNEQFF.

This chain uses TRBV5-1 with TRBJ2-2, with 9 nucleotides matching TRBD2. The CDR3 has 16 amino acids. CDR1 SGHRS and CDR2 YFSETQ come from the germline V gene. V lost 4 bases to trimming and J lost 3 bases; unmatched junction nucleotides: 7. The CDR3 sequence: CASSPGASGDTGELFF. The CDR3 DNA follows: TGCGCCAGCAGCCCGGGGGCTAGCGGGGACACCGGGGAGCTGTTTTTT.

This chain links TRBV5-1 with TRBJ1-1; D is perhaps TRBD1 (6 bases). This CDR3 spans 13 amino acids. Trimming left V 1 base short and J 7 bases short, with 11 bases between. The germline V gene has CDR1 SGHRS and CDR2 YFSETQ. The CDR3 sequence is CASSLTGYGEAFF. The CDR3 bases are TGCGCCAGCAGCTTGACAGGGTACGGTGAAGCTTTCTTT.

V and J are TRBV18 and TRBJ1-5; D perhaps matches TRBD1 (6 bases). Trimming stripped 3 bases from V and 7 bases from J, with 19 bases between. CDR3 size: 16 residues. From germline, CDR1 is KGHSH and CDR2 LQKENI. CDR3 bases: TGTGCCAGCTCACCTTATGCCGGGACAACCCGACAGCCCCAGCATTTT. This translates into CASSPYAGTTRQPQHF. The complete variable domain, with remaining parts taken from reference TRBV18 and TRBJ1-5, reads NAGVMQNPRHLVRRRGQEARLRCSPMKGHSHVYWYRQLPEEGLKFMVYLQKENIIDESGMPKERFSAEFPKEGPSILRIQQVVRGDSAAYFCASSPYAGTTRQPQHFGDGTRLSIL.

The rearrangement uses TRBV6-5 and TRBJ1-6; the D is unclear. V was clipped by 2 bases and J by 10 bases, with 12 bases between them. The CDR3 is 14 residues long. Germline V gene lookup returns CDR1 MNHEY and CDR2 SVGAGI. The CDR3 nucleotides are TGTGCCAGCAGTTACATCGAGGGTAGGTCACCCCTCCACTTT. This codes for CASSYIEGRSPLHF.

The chain is built from TRBV5-1 and TRBJ1-6; 11 bases are a match to TRBD1. The CDR3 covers 16 residues. V gave up 4 bases and J gave up 9 bases; unmatched junction bases: 9. Germline values: CDR1 SGHRS, CDR2 YFSETQ. The CDR3 region is CASSLTTGTGGSPLHF. CDR3 nucleotide sequence: TGCGCCAGCAGCCTAACTACCGGGACAGGGGGTTCACCCCTCCACTTT.

This clone has a handful of counts. The V call is TRBV11-2, the J call TRBJ2-2, with D perhaps matching TRBD1 (6 bases). The ends were cut back, 1 base at V and 0 bases at J, with 12 bases in the middle. Per the germline V gene, CDR1 is SGHAT and CDR2 is FQNNGV. This CDR3 region has 17 residues. The CDR3 region is CASSLVGGRTNTGELFF. For the CDR3, the DNA is TGTGCCAGCAGCTTAGTAGGGGGTCGTACGAACACCGGGGAGCTGTTTTTT.

The chain recombines TRBV5-1 with TRBJ1-2; 7 bases are a match to TRBD1. CDR1 is SGHRS and CDR2 is YFSETQ in the germline V gene. Trimming cost V 4 bases and J 8 bases; bases outside gene matches: 5. This CDR3 region has 12 residues. As DNA, the CDR3 is TGCGCCAGCAGCGAAGGGGGCGCCGGCTACACCTTC. Residues: CASSEGGAGYTF.

The chain combines TRBV9 with TRBJ1-2, with unresolved D. Per germline, CDR1 SGDLS and CDR2 YYNGEE. The CDR3 contains 13 residues. V was clipped by 6 bases and J by 6 bases, with 15 bases between them. CDR3 in amino acids: CASKKLGGDGYTF. CDR3 nucleotide sequence: TGTGCCAGCAAAAAACTCGGAGGTGATGGCTACACCTTC.

As concerns this clone: The junction differs from germline at one of its ends, possibly a read error. V usage is TRBV5-1 and J usage is TRBJ1-1; weak D call: TRBD1 (6 bases). There are 13 residues in the CDR3. Germline-derived CDR1 and CDR2 are SGHRS and YFSETQ. The CDR3 reads CASSFQRDTEAFF. In DNA form, the CDR3 reads TGCGCCAGCAGCTTCCAACGGGACACGGAAGCTTTCTTT.

This chain links TRBV5-4 with TRBJ2-7; D may be TRBD2 (6 bases). Per germline, CDR1 SGHNT and CDR2 YYREEE (reference sequence). The CDR3 has 17 amino acids. V shed 4 bases and J shed 1 base, with 21 bases lying between them. CDR3 protein: CASSPAPGEVRSYEQYF. The CDR3 DNA follows: TGTGCCAGCAGCCCAGCGCCCGGGGAGGTAAGATCCTACGAGCAGTACTTC.

DNA for the CDR3: TGTGCCAGCTCACCGGAGGCCCTTAATTCACCCCTCCACTTT. This gives the protein CASSPEALNSPLHF. J is TRBJ1-6 and V is TRBV18; the D is unclear. This CDR3 has 14 residues. Trimming took 3 bases from V and 6 from J, leaving 9 bases between them. Germline CDR1 is KGHSH and CDR2 is LQKENI. Based on the CDR3 plus reference TRBV18 and TRBJ1-6, the full variable domain is NAGVMQNPRHLVRRRGQEARLRCSPMKGHSHVYWYRQLPEEGLKFMVYLQKENIIDESGMPKERFSAEFPKEGPSILRIQQVVRGDSAAYFCASSPEALNSPLHFGNGTRLTVT.

This chain joins TRBV19 and TRBJ2-3, with 7 bases aligning to TRBD2. The junction had 10 bases not matched to a gene; V was cut back by 4 bases and J by 3 bases. This CDR3 contains 16 residues. Germline lookup yields CDR1 LNHDA and CDR2 SQIVND (reference sequence). CDR3 nucleotides: TGTGCCAGTAGTAGGGGGGGAGCGGGCATTACAGATACGCAGTATTTT. Translated: CASSRGGAGITDTQYF.

This chain joins TRBV6-6 and TRBJ2-1, with D perhaps TRBD1 (5 bases). This CDR3 is built from 12 residues. Germline V CDR1 and CDR2: MNHNY, SVGAGI (reference sequence). V lost 7 bases and J 1 base, leaving 5 bases between the germline ends. The CDR3 sequence: CASKGSYNEQFF. DNA for the CDR3: TGTGCCAGCAAGGGGTCCTACAATGAGCAGTTCTTC.

The V and J genes are TRBV5-4 and TRBJ2-5; possible D gene TRBD2, 5 bases. Germline CDR1 and CDR2: SGHNT and YYREEE (reference sequence). V was trimmed by 3 bases and J by 4 bases, leaving 7 bases between them. The CDR3 has 12 residues. CDR3 region: CASSSGGETQYF. The CDR3, as DNA: TGTGCCAGCAGCTCCGGAGGAGAGACCCAGTACTTC.